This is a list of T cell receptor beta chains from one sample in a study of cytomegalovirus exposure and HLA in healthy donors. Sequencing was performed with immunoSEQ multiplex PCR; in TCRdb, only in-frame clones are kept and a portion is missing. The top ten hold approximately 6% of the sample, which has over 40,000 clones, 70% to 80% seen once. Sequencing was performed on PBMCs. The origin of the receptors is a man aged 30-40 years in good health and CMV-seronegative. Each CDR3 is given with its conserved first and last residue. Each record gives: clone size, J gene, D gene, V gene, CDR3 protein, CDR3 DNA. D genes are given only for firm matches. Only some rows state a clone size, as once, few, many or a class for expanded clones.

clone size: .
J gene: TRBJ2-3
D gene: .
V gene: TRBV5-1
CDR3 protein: CASSTQRTQYF
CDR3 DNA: TGCGCCAGCAGCACCCAGCGGACGCAGTATTTT

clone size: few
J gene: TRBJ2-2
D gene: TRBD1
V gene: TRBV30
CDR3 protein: CAWYPRDRSTGELFF
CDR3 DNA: TGTGCCTGGTACCCCCGGGACAGGAGTACCGGGGAGCTGTTTTTT

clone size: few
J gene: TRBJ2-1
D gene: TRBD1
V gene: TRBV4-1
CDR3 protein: CASSQVSSRRQGANEQFF
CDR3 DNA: TGCGCCAGCAGCCAAGTTTCTAGCCGCCGACAGGGGGCAAATGAGCAGTTCTTC

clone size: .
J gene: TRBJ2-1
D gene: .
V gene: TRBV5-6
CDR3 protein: CASSLVPGNEQFF
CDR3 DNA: TGTGCCAGCAGCTTGGTGCCGGGGAATGAGCAGTTCTTC

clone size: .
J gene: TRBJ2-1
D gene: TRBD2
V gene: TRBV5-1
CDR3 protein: CASSWVGLAGPYNEQFF
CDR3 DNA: TGCGCCAGCAGCTGGGTGGGGCTAGCGGGACCCTACAATGAGCAGTTCTTC

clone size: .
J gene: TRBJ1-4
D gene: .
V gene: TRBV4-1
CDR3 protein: CASSPGGAGEKLFF
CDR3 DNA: TGCGCCAGCAGCCCTGGGGGGGCTGGGGAAAAACTGTTTTTT

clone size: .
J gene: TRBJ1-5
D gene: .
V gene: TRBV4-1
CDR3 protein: CASSPRAPGGNQPQHF
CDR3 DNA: TGCGCCAGCAGCCCCCGGGCCCCGGGAGGCAATCAGCCCCAGCATTTT

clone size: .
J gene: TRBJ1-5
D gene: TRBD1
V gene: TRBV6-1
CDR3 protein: CASGQGQDSNQPQHF
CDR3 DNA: TGTGCCAGCGGCCAAGGACAGGATAGCAATCAGCCCCAGCATTTT

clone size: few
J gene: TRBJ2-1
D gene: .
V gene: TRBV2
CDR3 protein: CASSGELGVEQFF
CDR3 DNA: TGTGCCAGCAGTGGTGAACTAGGAGTCGAGCAGTTCTTC

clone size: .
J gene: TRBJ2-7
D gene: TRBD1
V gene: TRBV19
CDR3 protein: CASSIDGQGIYEQYF
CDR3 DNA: TGTGCCAGTAGTATAGACGGACAGGGTATTTACGAGCAGTACTTC

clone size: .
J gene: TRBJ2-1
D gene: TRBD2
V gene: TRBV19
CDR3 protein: CASSIGEGLYSEQFF
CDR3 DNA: TGTGCCAGTAGTATAGGGGAGGGACTATACAGTGAGCAGTTCTTC

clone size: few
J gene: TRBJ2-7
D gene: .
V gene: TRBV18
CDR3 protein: CASSPPSRAYEQYF
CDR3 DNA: TGTGCCAGCTCACCACCGTCGAGGGCCTACGAGCAGTACTTC

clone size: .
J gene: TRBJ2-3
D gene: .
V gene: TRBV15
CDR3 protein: CATSSDLLRGPSTDTQYF
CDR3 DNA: TGTGCCACCAGCAGCGACCTTCTCAGGGGCCCCAGCACAGATACGCAGTATTTT

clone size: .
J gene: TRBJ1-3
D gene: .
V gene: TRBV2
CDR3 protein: CASSAWQGSGYGNTIYF
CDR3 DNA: TGTGCCAGCAGTGCGTGGCAGGGCAGTGGTTATGGAAACACCATATATTTT

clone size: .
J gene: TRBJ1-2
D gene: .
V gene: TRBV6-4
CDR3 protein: CASSDSAGAGYGYTF
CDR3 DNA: TGTGCCAGCAGTGACTCCGCAGGGGCTGGCTATGGCTACACCTTC

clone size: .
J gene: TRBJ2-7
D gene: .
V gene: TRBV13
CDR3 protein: CASSLTGSFEQYF
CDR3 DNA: TGTGCCAGCAGCTTAACCGGGAGCTTTGAGCAGTACTTC

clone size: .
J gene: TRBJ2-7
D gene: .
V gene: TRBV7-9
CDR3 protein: CASSPQGLSSYEQYF
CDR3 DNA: TGTGCCAGCAGCCCACAAGGACTTAGCTCCTACGAGCAGTACTTC

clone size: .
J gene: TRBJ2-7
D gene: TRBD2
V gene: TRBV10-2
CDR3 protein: CASINSGSYEQYF
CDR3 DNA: TGCGCCAGCATAAACAGCGGGAGTTACGAGCAGTACTTC

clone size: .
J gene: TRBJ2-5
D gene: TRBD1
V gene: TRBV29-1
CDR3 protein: CSVEGTGGQETQYF
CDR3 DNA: TGCAGCGTTGAAGGGACAGGGGGCCAAGAGACCCAGTACTTC

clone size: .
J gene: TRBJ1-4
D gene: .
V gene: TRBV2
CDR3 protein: CASSEAGGDGEKLFF
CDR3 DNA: TGTGCCAGCAGTGAAGCGGGGGGGGATGGTGAAAAACTGTTTTTT

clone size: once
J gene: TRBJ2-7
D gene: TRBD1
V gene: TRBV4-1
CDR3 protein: CASSRDRDEQYF
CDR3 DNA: TGCGCCAGCAGTCGCGACAGGGACGAGCAGTACTTC

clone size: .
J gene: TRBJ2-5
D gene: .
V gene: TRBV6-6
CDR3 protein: CASRGAGETQYF
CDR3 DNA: TGTGCCAGTCGGGGGGCTGGGGAGACCCAGTACTTC

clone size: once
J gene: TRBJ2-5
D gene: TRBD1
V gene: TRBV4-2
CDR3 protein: CASRPGQGFETQYF
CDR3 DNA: TGTGCCAGCAGACCGGGACAGGGGTTCGAGACCCAGTACTTC

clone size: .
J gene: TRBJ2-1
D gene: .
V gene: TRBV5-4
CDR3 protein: CASSPSRVFRHNEQFF
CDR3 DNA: TGTGCCAGCAGCCCATCGAGGGTATTCCGTCACAATGAGCAGTTCTTC

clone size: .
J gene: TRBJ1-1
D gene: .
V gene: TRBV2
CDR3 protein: CASSEWQGGPEAFF
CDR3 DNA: TGTGCCAGCAGTGAGTGGCAGGGAGGCCCTGAAGCTTTCTTT

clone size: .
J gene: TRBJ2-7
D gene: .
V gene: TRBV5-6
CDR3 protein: CASSLAYEQYF
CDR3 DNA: TGTGCCAGCAGCTTGGCCTACGAGCAGTACTTC

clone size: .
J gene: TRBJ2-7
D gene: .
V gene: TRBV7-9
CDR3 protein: CASSLASSYEQYF
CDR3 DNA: TGTGCCAGCAGCTTAGCCAGTTCCTACGAGCAGTACTTC

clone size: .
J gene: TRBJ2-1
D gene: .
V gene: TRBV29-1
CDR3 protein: CSVEDPMRNEQFF
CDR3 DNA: TGCAGCGTTGAAGATCCCATGAGGAACGAGCAGTTCTTC

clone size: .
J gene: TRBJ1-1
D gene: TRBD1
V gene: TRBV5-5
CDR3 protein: CASSWGGQANTEAFF
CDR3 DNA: TGTGCCAGCAGCTGGGGCGGACAGGCGAACACTGAAGCTTTCTTT

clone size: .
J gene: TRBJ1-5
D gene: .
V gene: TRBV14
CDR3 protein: CASSQGQISNQPQHF
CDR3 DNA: TGTGCCAGCAGCCAAGGGCAGATAAGCAATCAGCCCCAGCATTTT

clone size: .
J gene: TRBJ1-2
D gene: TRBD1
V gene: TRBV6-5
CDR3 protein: CASTADRVYGYTF
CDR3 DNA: TGTGCCAGCACCGCCGACAGGGTCTATGGCTACACCTTC

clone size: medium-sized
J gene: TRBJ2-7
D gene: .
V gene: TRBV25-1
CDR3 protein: CASSESLLRGPLGDEQYF
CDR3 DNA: TGTGCCAGCAGTGAATCGTTATTGCGGGGCCCCCTGGGTGACGAGCAGTACTTC

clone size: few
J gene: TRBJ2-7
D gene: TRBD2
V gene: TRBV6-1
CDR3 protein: CASSLTSGETYEQYF
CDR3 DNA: TGTGCCAGCAGTCTTACTAGCGGGGAGACCTACGAGCAGTACTTC

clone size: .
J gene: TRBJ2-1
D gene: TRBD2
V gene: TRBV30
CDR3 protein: CAWGLAGRQFF
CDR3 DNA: TGTGCCTGGGGACTAGCGGGAAGACAGTTCTTC

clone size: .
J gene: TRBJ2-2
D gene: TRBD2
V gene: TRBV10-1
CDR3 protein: CASSESPSGNTGELFF
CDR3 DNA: TGCGCCAGCAGTGAGTCGCCTAGCGGGAACACCGGGGAGCTGTTTTTT

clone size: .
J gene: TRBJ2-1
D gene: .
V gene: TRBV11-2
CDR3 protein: CASSLIGLGPYNEQFF
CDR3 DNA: TGTGCCAGCAGCTTAATTGGTCTAGGCCCCTACAATGAGCAGTTCTTC

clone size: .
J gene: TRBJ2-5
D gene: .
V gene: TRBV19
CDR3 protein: CASSRGQETQYF
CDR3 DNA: TGTGCCAGTAGCCGGGGCCAAGAGACCCAGTACTTC

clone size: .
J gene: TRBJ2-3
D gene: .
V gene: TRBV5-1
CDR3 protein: CASSLAASARTDTQYF
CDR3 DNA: TGCGCCAGCAGCTTGGCGGCTAGCGCCCGCACAGATACGCAGTATTTT

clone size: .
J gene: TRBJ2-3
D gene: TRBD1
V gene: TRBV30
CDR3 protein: CAWTTGDRGFLDTQYF
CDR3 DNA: TGTGCCTGGACCACAGGGGACAGGGGGTTTTTGGATACGCAGTATTTT

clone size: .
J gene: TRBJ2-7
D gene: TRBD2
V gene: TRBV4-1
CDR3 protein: CASSPGTSGRLSSYEQYF
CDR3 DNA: TGCGCCAGCAGCCCTGGGACTAGCGGGAGGCTGAGCTCCTACGAGCAGTACTTC

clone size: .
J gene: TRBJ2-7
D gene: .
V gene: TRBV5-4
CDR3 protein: CASSWGPGEQLDFYEQYF
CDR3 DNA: TGTGCCAGCAGCTGGGGTCCGGGAGAGCAGCTGGACTTTTACGAGCAGTACTTC

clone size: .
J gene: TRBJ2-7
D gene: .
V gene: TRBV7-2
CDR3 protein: CASSLGYGLLHYEQYF
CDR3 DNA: TGTGCCAGCAGCTTAGGTTACGGACTACTCCACTACGAGCAGTACTTC

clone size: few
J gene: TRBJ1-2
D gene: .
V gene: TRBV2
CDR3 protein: CASSEAPDSEARAYGYTF
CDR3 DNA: TGTGCCAGCAGTGAAGCCCCCGACAGCGAGGCCCGCGCCTATGGCTACACCTTC

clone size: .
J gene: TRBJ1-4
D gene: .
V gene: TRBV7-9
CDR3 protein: CASSFQADSPEKLFF
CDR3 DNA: TGTGCCAGCAGCTTCCAGGCGGACAGTCCAGAAAAACTGTTTTTT

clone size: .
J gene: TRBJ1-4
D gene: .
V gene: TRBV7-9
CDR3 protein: CASSLRGAAEKLFF
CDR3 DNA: TGTGCCAGCAGCTTACGGGGGGCGGCCGAAAAACTGTTTTTT

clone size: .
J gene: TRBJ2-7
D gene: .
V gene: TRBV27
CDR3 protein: CASSSTAAGEQYF
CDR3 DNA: TGTGCCAGCAGTTCTACCGCTGCGGGAGAGCAGTACTTC

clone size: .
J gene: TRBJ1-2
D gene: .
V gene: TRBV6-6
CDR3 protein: CASSFGTHVGYTF
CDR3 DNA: TGTGCCAGCAGTTTCGGGACACACGTTGGTTACACCTTC

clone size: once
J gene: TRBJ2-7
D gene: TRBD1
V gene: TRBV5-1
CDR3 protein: CASSLVQGAYEQYF
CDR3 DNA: TGCGCCAGCAGCTTGGTACAGGGGGCCTACGAGCAGTATTTC

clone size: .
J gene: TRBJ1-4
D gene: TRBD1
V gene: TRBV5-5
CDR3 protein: CASSFPGTGAEKLFF
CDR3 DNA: TGTGCCAGCAGCTTCCCCGGGACAGGGGCTGAAAAACTGTTTTTT

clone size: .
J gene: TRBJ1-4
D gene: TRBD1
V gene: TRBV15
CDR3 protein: CATSGGQENEKLFF
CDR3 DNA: TGTGCCACCAGCGGGGGACAGGAAAATGAAAAACTGTTTTTT

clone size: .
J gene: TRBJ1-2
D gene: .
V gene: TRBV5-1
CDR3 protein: CASSLAFYGYTF
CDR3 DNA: TGCGCCAGCAGCTTGGCCTTCTATGGCTACACCTTC

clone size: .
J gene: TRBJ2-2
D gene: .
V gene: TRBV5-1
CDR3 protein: CASSFNLGGTGELFF
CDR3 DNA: TGCGCCAGCAGCTTCAATTTGGGGGGCACCGGGGAGCTGTTTTTT

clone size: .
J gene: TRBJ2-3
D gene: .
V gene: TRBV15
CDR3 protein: CATSIGDKLGGDTQYF
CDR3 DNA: TGTGCCACCAGCATAGGGGACAAACTAGGTGGGGATACGCAGTATTTT

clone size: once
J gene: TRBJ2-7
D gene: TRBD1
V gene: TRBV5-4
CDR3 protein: CASSTPGQESLYEQYF
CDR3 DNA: TGTGCCAGCAGCACCCCGGGACAGGAATCCCTCTACGAGCAGTACTTC

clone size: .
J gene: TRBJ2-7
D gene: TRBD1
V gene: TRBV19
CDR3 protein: CASSIFGTGTYEQYF
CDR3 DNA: TGTGCCAGTAGTATTTTCGGGACAGGGACCTACGAGCAGTACTTC

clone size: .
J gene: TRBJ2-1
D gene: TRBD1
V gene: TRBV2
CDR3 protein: CASRIKPGQGARGISYNEQFF
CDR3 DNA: TGTGCCAGCAGGATAAAACCGGGACAGGGGGCGAGAGGTATATCCTACAATGAGCAGTTCTTC

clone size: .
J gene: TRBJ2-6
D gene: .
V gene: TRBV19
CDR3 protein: CASSIATGSGANVLTF
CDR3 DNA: TGTGCCAGTAGTATAGCGACGGGCTCTGGGGCCAACGTCCTGACTTTC

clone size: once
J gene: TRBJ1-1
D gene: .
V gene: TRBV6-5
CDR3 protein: CASSYSWRNANTEAFF
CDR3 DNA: TGTGCCAGCAGTTACTCATGGAGGAATGCGAACACTGAAGCTTTCTTT

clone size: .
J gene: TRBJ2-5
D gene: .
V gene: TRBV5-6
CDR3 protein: CASSLASRVGETQYF
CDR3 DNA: TGTGCCAGCAGCTTGGCGTCTCGGGTTGGAGAGACCCAGTACTTC

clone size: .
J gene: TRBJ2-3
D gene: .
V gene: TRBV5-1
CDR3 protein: CASSLLGSNGVDTQYF
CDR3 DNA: TGCGCCAGCAGCTTGTTAGGCTCCAACGGGGTAGATACGCAGTATTTT